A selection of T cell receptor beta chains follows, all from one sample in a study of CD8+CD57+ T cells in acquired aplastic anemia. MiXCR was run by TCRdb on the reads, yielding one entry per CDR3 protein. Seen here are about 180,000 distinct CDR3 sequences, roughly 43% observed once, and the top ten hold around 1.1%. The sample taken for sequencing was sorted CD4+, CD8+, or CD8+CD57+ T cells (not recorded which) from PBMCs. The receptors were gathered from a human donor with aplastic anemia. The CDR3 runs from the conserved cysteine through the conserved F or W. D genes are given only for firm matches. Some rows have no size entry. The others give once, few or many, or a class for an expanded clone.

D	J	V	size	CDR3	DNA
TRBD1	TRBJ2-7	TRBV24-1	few	CATSDSGTGGYEQYF	TGTGCCACCAGTGATTCCGGGACAGGGGGGTACGAGCAGTACTTC
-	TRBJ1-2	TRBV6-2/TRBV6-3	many	CASSYLEQGYGYTF	TGTGCCAGCAGTTACCTTGAACAGGGCTATGGCTACACCTTC
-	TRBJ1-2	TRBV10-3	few	CATGTRDPNYGYTF	TGTGCCACGGGAACCAGGGACCCCAACTATGGCTACACCTTC
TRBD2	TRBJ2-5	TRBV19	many	CASTYSGTTQETQYF	TGTGCCAGTACCTATAGCGGGACTACGCAAGAGACCCAGTACTTC
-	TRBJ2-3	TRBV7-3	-	CASQGGLADTQYF	TGTGCCTCGCAAGGCGGGCTGGCAGATACGCAGTATTTT
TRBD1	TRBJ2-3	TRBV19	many	CASRATGGPDTQYF	TGTGCCAGTAGGGCTACAGGGGGCCCAGATACGCAGTATTTT
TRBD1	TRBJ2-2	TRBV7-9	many	CASSSRQGWTGELFF	TGTGCCAGCAGCTCCCGACAGGGATGGACCGGGGAGCTGTTTTTT
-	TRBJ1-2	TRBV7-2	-	CASSSQVQGPYGYTF	TGTGCCAGCAGCTCACAGGTACAGGGACCCTATGGCTACACCTTC
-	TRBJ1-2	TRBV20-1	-	CSVTTATPYDYGYTF	TGCAGTGTGACAACAGCTACCCCCTACGACTATGGCTACACCTTC
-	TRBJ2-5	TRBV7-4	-	CASSLVQVGGNFQETQYF	TGTGCCAGCAGCTTAGTTCAGGTGGGGGGAAATTTCCAAGAGACCCAGTACTTC
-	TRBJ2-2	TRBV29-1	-	CSVASTGELFF	TGCAGCGTTGCATCCACCGGGGAGCTGTTTTTT